These T cell receptor beta chains were read from a single sample in a study of graft-versus-host responses after intestinal transplantation. Clones were read by immunoSEQ multiplex PCR, and TCRdb kept only the in-frame ones, dropping some. The table includes over 75,000 clones, over 75% detected once. These TCRs are of unknown antigen specificity. Here the sequenced sample was unstimulated CD8+ T cells sorted from spleen or lymph node cells, taken before transplant. The receptor set was obtained from a human donor who was the organ donor for an intestinal transplant. The CDR3 runs from the conserved cysteine through the conserved F or W. A D gene is named only where the DNA matches it firmly. A clone size is listed for some rows: how often the clone was seen (once, few, many), or a class if it is expanded.

. | TRBJ2-3 | . | TRBV27 | CASSSTYWTDTQYF | TGTGCCAGCAGCTCGACATATTGGACAGATACGCAGTATTTT
. | TRBJ1-2 | TRBD1 | TRBV29-1 | CSVDPGQISGYTF | TGCAGCGTAGACCCGGGACAGATCTCTGGCTACACCTTC
once | TRBJ2-7 | TRBD2 | TRBV27 | CASSLGGPFYEQYF | TGTGCCAGCAGTTTGGGAGGGCCCTTTTACGAGCAGTACTTC
. | TRBJ2-5 | . | TRBV4-1 | CASSGTDQETQYF | TGCGCCAGCAGCGGGACCGACCAAGAGACCCAGTACTTC
once | TRBJ1-2 | TRBD1 | TRBV13 | CASSIGTGRIYGYTF | TGTGCCAGCAGCATAGGGACAGGACGCATCTATGGCTACACCTTC
. | TRBJ1-2 | . | TRBV6-4 | CASREQTPGRQPRHYGYTF | TGTGCCAGCAGGGAACAGACACCAGGTCGGCAGCCCAGACACTATGGCTACACCTTC
. | TRBJ1-3 | . | TRBV10-2 | CASSESQGFGSGNTIYF | TGCGCCAGCAGTGAGTCGCAGGGGTTTGGGTCTGGAAACACCATATATTTT
once | TRBJ2-5 | TRBD1 | TRBV10-1 | CASSDDRDQEETQYF | TGCGCCAGCAGTGATGACAGGGATCAAGAGGAGACCCAGTACTTC
. | TRBJ2-7 | . | TRBV6-6 | CASSLPGPEKEQYF | TGTGCCAGCAGTCTCCCCGGCCCCGAGAAGGAGCAGTACTTC
. | TRBJ1-2 | TRBD1 | TRBV27 | CASSLTGQPNYGYTF | TGTGCCAGCAGTTTAACGGGACAGCCAAACTATGGCTACACCTTC
. | TRBJ1-6 | . | TRBV6-1 | CASSGPSPLHF | TGTGCCAGCAGTGGTCCCTCACCCCTCCACTTT
. | TRBJ1-1 | . | TRBV4-2 | CASSRIMDTEAFF | TGTGCCAGCAGCCGGATAATGGACACTGAAGCTTTCTTT
. | TRBJ1-2 | . | TRBV7-6 | CASSFFSASHYGYTF | TGTGCCAGCAGCTTTTTCAGCGCATCTCACTATGGCTACACCTTC
. | TRBJ2-1 | . | TRBV5-4 | CASSLGNEQFF | TGTGCCAGCAGCTTGGGTAATGAGCAGTTCTTC
. | TRBJ2-7 | TRBD2 | TRBV5-6 | CAGGTIGMGEQYF | TGTGCCGGCGGGACTATCGGCATGGGAGAGCAGTACTTC